This is a list of T cell receptor beta chains from one sample in a study of shared clonotypes between healthy human individuals. Clones were sequenced by immunoSEQ multiplex PCR, and TCRdb holds only the in-frame ones, with some missing. The table has about 2.1 million clones, 93% seen once. Sequencing input: naive CD8+ T cells from PBMCs. These receptor sequences come from a man aged 18-30 years in good health. Some clones in this sample may be carry-over from other donors' samples. The CDR3 runs from the conserved cysteine through the conserved F or W. A D gene is named only where the DNA matches it firmly. Some rows mark clone size as missing; the rest say once, few, many or name a class of expanded clone.

clone size,J gene,D gene,V gene,CDR3 DNA,CDR3 protein
.,TRBJ2-2,.,TRBV27,TGTGCCAGCAGCGACCAGAGAAACACCGGGGAGCTGTTTTTT,CASSDQRNTGELFF
.,TRBJ2-2,TRBD1,TRBV13,TGTGCCAGCAGCTCAAAATACAGGGGGGAGGCCACCGGGGAGCTGTTTTTT,CASSSKYRGEATGELFF
.,TRBJ2-1,TRBD2,TRBV7-3,TGTGCCAGCAGCCCCTTTAGCGGGACCCCCTACAATGAGCAGTTCTTC,CASSPFSGTPYNEQFF
.,TRBJ1-2,.,TRBV28,TGTGCCAGCAGTTGGGGGGGGGACCCAAGCCTCGGCTATGGCTACACCTTC,CASSWGGDPSLGYGYTF
.,TRBJ2-7,.,TRBV7-2,TGTGCCAGCAGCATGGGGTCGGTAGGAAGAAGCTACGAGCAGTACTTC,CASSMGSVGRSYEQYF
.,TRBJ2-7,.,TRBV4-1,TGCGCCAGCAGCCAAACTGCATGGGAAAAAACCTACGAGCAGTACTTC,CASSQTAWEKTYEQYF
.,TRBJ2-7,.,TRBV7-3,TGTGCCAGCAGCTTAAAGGGAGCAACCTCAAGCTCCTACGAGCAGTACTTC,CASSLKGATSSSYEQYF
.,TRBJ2-7,.,TRBV27,TGTGCCAGCAGTTTACCCGGATCGGGGTGGGAGCAGTACTTC,CASSLPGSGWEQYF
once,TRBJ2-2,.,TRBV9,TGTGCCAGCAGCGTAGGTAGGGTCGTGGTCACCGGGGAGCTGTTTTTT,CASSVGRVVVTGELFF
.,TRBJ2-1,.,TRBV28,TGTGCCAGCAGTTTACCCACAGGGGGGGGGTACAATGAGCAGTTCTTC,CASSLPTGGGYNEQFF
.,TRBJ1-2,.,TRBV19,TGTGCCAGTAGTATAGAGGGGGAAGGCTACACCTTC,CASSIEGEGYTF
.,TRBJ2-5,.,TRBV7-9,TGTGCCAGCAGTCAAGAAGGGTGGGAAGAGACCCAGTACTTC,CASSQEGWEETQYF
.,TRBJ2-7,.,TRBV9,TGTGCCAGCAGCGTGAGTGGGCTGACTAGGAACGAGCAGTACTTC,CASSVSGLTRNEQYF
.,TRBJ1-5,TRBD1,TRBV15,TGTGCCACCAGCAGAGTAGGGACAGGGATTTATAGCAATCAGCCCCAGCATTTT,CATSRVGTGIYSNQPQHF
.,TRBJ2-6,.,TRBV11-2,TGTGCCAGCAGCGCTGGATTGGGGACGGGGGCCAACGTCCTGACTTTC,CASSAGLGTGANVLTF
.,TRBJ2-7,.,TRBV18,TGTGCCAGCTCACCAGCTAAGACACCTTCCTACGAGCAGTACTTC,CASSPAKTPSYEQYF
.,TRBJ2-1,.,TRBV7-9,TGTGCCAGCAGCTTAAGAGAGGGGGGATACAATGAGCAGTTCTTC,CASSLREGGYNEQFF
.,TRBJ2-1,.,TRBV19,TGTGCCAGTGAGGGCGGGGCGGAACAGTTCTTC,CASEGGAEQFF
.,TRBJ1-2,.,TRBV2,TGTGCCAGCAGTGGACGTTCCCCTAACTATGGCTACACCTTC,CASSGRSPNYGYTF
.,TRBJ1-1,.,TRBV27,TGTGCCAGCAGACTTCTAATGGACACTGAAGCTTTCTTT,CASRLLMDTEAFF
.,TRBJ1-2,.,TRBV6-1,TGTGCCAGCAGTGGGCAGGCGAACTATGGCTACACCTTC,CASSGQANYGYTF
.,TRBJ1-5,.,TRBV7-8,TGTGCCAGCAGCTCCAGGACAAGAAGCAATCAGCCCCAGCATTTT,CASSSRTRSNQPQHF
.,TRBJ1-1,TRBD1,TRBV28,TGTGCCAGCAGTCAGGACAGGGGTCGGGCTGAAGCTTTCTTT,CASSQDRGRAEAFF
.,TRBJ2-3,.,TRBV9,TGTGCCAGCAGCGTGGACGGACTGTTTAGCACAGATACGCAGTATTTT,CASSVDGLFSTDTQYF
.,TRBJ2-7,.,TRBV2,TGTGCCAGCTCCGAGGGTGGCTACGAGCAGTACTTC,CASSEGGYEQYF
.,TRBJ1-5,.,TRBV25-1,TGTGCCAGCAGTTTCGGGGCGGGCAATCAGCCCCAGCATTTT,CASSFGAGNQPQHF
.,TRBJ2-3,.,TRBV25-1,TGTGCCAGCAGTGATGGTGTGTTCGGTACGCAGTATTTT,CASSDGVFGTQYF
.,TRBJ2-2,TRBD2,TRBV7-2,TGTGCCAGCAGCTTCGCCACCGGGACTAGGGCCGGGGAGCTGTTTTTT,CASSFATGTRAGELFF
.,TRBJ1-1,TRBD1,TRBV5-1,TGCGCCAGCAGCTTGGGGACAGGGGGCATGAACACTGAAGCTTTCTTT,CASSLGTGGMNTEAFF
once,TRBJ2-6,TRBD1,TRBV7-6,TGTGCCAGCAGTCCGGGACAGGGTCCCTCTGGGGCCAACGTCCTGACTTTC,CASSPGQGPSGANVLTF
.,TRBJ2-1,TRBD2,TRBV7-6,TGTGCCAGCAGCTCCCGAGCGGGAGCCTACAATGAGCAGTTCTTC,CASSSRAGAYNEQFF
.,TRBJ2-1,.,TRBV4-1,TGCGCCAGCAGCCTAGAGAGCCGGACTACACGGAGCTCCTACAATGAGCAGTTCTTC,CASSLESRTTRSSYNEQFF
.,TRBJ1-5,.,TRBV27,TGTGCCAGCAGTTTATCGTTTGGGGGGAGCAATCAGCCCCAGCATTTT,CASSLSFGGSNQPQHF